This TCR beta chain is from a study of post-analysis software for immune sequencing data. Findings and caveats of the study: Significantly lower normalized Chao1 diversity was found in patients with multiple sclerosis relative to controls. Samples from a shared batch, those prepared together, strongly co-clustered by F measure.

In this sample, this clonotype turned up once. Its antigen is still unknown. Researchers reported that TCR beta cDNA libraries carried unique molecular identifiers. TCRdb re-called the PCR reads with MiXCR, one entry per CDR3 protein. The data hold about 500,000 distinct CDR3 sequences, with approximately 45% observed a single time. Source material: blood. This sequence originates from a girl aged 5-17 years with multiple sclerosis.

The CDR3 spells CASSGGVAGLPTDTQYF. For the CDR3, the DNA is TGTGCCAGCAGCGGCGGCGTGGCAGGATTACCCACAGATACGCAGTATTTT. This rearrangement joins TRBV9 to TRBJ2-3, with D hard to call. V was pared by 3 bases and J by 2 bases, with 19 bases between. Germline lookup yields CDR1 SGDLS and CDR2 YYNGEE. The length of the CDR3 is 17 residues. The full variable domain, in which reference TRBV9 and TRBJ2-3 provide the parts outside the CDR3, is DSGVTQTPKHLITATGQRVTLRCSPRSGDLSVYWYQQSLDQGLQFLIQYYNGEERAKGNILERFSAQQFPDLHSELNLSSLELGDSALYFCASSGGVAGLPTDTQYFGPGTRLTVL.